A single sample is the source of the 27 T cell receptor beta chains below, sequenced in a study of blood T cell repertoires in COVID-19 (dated by TCRdb to 2018 to 2021). The library was made by the immunoSEQ multiplex PCR assay. Drawn from immuneACCESS, this table holds only the in-frame rearrangements with V and J called that TCRdb kept. Clones are partly lost; checked studies trace under half to an unresolved V gene and leave the rest unexplained. For this sample the table gives about 40,000 clones, of which roughly four fifths were detected only once. The ten largest clones add up to around 2.5% of the sample. Sequenced: peripheral blood. Source of these receptors: a woman aged 60 to 75 with acute or convalescent COVID-19.

This clone appeared a single time. The chain links TRBV5-1 to TRBJ1-1; possibly TRBD1 for D (6 bases). The germline V and J ends were trimmed by 1 base and 3 bases, with 13 bases remaining between them. This CDR3 spans 15 amino acids. Germline assignment: CDR1 SGHRS and CDR2 YFSETQ. The DNA for the CDR3 is TGCGCCAGCAGCTTGAACAGGGTGGGAGACACTGAAGCTTTCTTT. Translation: CASSLNRVGDTEAFF.

The chain has TRBV6-5 and TRBJ2-1; 8 positions agree with TRBD2. V lost 7 bases and J lost 4; bases outside the gene matches: 3. CDR3 length: 13 amino acids. Germline V gene lookup returns CDR1 MNHEY and CDR2 SVGAGI. DNA of the CDR3: TGTGCCAGCACGCCTAGCGGGTACAATGAGCAGTTCTTC. Its translation: CASTPSGYNEQFF.

The CDR3 spells CASSLGQRYGYTF. Written as DNA, the CDR3 is TGTGCCAGCAGCTTGGGACAGCGATATGGCTACACCTTC. The rearrangement uses TRBV11-2 and TRBJ1-2; TRBD1 matches at 7 bases. CDR1 SGHAT and CDR2 FQNNGV come from the germline V gene. J lost 5 bases, V lost 3 bases, and 3 bases had no gene match. The CDR3 runs 13 residues.

The chain combines TRBV14 with TRBJ1-2; a weak D match, TRBD1 (5 bases). The CDR3 sequence is 14 residues long. Trimming cost V 1 base and J 8 bases, with 14 bases left between them. Germline loops: CDR1 SGHDN, CDR2 FVKESK. The CDR3 protein is CASSQGSVRGGYTF. The CDR3 nucleotides are TGTGCCAGCAGCCAAGGTTCTGTTAGGGGAGGCTACACCTTC.

The chain carries TRBV6-5 and TRBJ1-5; D may be TRBD1 (5 bases). There are 15 residues in the CDR3. Germline loops: CDR1 MNHEY, CDR2 SVGAGI. V was clipped by 5 bases and J by 4 bases, with 15 bases between them. CDR3 sequence (DNA): TGTGCCAGCAGTATATTCCCCGGGACTAATCAGCCCCAGCATTTT. Its translation: CASSIFPGTNQPQHF.

V usage is TRBV28 and J usage is TRBJ2-3; possible D gene TRBD1, 5 bases. CDR3 length equals 15 residues. Between the trimmed V and J ends, which lost 5 bases and 4 bases, there was a span of 16 bases. CDR1 MDHEN and CDR2 SYDVKM come from the germline V gene. CDR3 in amino acids: CASSENLQGADTQYF. For the CDR3, the DNA is TGTGCCAGCAGTGAAAACCTGCAGGGCGCAGATACGCAGTATTTT.

V and J are TRBV7-2 and TRBJ1-2; 9 nucleotides agree with TRBD1. Losses at the gene ends were 5 bases for V and 4 bases for J; bases not matched to a gene: 14. The CDR3 spans 17 residues. Germline V lookup: CDR1 SGHTA, CDR2 FQGNSA. DNA for the CDR3: TGTGCCAGCAGCCCAGAGGGGACAGGGTTTGGATTCTATGGCTACACCTTC. Translating gives CASSPEGTGFGFYGYTF.

The V and J genes are TRBV6-5 and TRBJ1-2; no definite D call. This CDR3 has 15 amino acids. Trimming stripped 0 bases from V and 4 bases from J, with 12 bases between. Germline loops: CDR1 MNHEY, CDR2 SVGAGI. CDR3 bases: TGTGCCAGCAGTTACTCGGGAGCCGGAGCCTATGGCTACACCTTC. Translating it yields CASSYSGAGAYGYTF.

This clone was counted only a few times. This chain uses TRBV24-1 with TRBJ2-3; 7 nucleotides match TRBD1. With 3 bases clipped from V and 10 bases from J, the junction kept 3 bases outside the gene matches. Germline CDR1 is KGHDR and CDR2 is SFDVKD. The CDR3 has 12 amino acids. CDR3 bases: TGTGCCACCAGTGATCAGGGGGAGCCGCAGTATTTT. Its translation: CATSDQGEPQYF.

The chain links TRBV7-9 to TRBJ1-1; perhaps TRBD1 as D (5 bases). V shed 1 base and J shed 4 bases, with 13 bases lying between them. Germline lookup yields CDR1 SEHNR and CDR2 FQNEAQ (reference sequence). This CDR3 region has 15 residues. Here the CDR3 reads CASSLESGLVTEAFF. In DNA form, the CDR3 reads TGTGCCAGCAGCTTAGAGTCAGGGTTGGTCACTGAAGCTTTCTTT.

V is TRBV18 and J is TRBJ2-2; 7 bases are a match to TRBD1. V lost 4 bases and J lost 2; bases outside the gene matches: 7. The length of the CDR3 is 16 residues. CDR1 and CDR2 (germline): KGHSH, LQKENI. CDR3 in amino acids: CASSLGTVQNTGELFF. The CDR3 DNA reads as TGTGCCAGCTCACTGGGGACAGTGCAAAACACCGGGGAGCTGTTTTTT. Full variable domain (missing parts from reference TRBV18 and TRBJ2-2): NAGVMQNPRHLVRRRGQEARLRCSPMKGHSHVYWYRQLPEEGLKFMVYLQKENIIDESGMPKERFSAEFPKEGPSILRIQQVVRGDSAAYFCASSLGTVQNTGELFFGEGSRLTVL.

This rearrangement joins TRBV19 to TRBJ1-5; possibly TRBD1 for D (5 bases). This CDR3 has 16 amino acids. Germline V CDR1 and CDR2: LNHDA, SQIVND (reference sequence). V lost 7 bases to trimming and J lost 3 bases, with 19 bases between them. In DNA, the CDR3 is TGTGCCAGTACCCCAGGGCCAGGAAGATCCAATCAGCCCCAGCATTTT. Translated, it gives CASTPGPGRSNQPQHF.

This clone came up once. The rearrangement links TRBV6-2 or TRBV6-3 to TRBJ2-1; 8 bases are a match to TRBD2. The germline CDR1 and CDR2 sequences are MNHEY and SVGEGT. The length of the CDR3 is 14 residues. With 2 bases clipped from V and 10 bases from J, the junction kept 7 bases outside the gene matches. CDR3 region: CASSYPGLASEQFF. CDR3 DNA sequence: TGTGCCAGCAGTTACCCCGGACTAGCCTCCGAGCAGTTCTTC.

V and J are TRBV20-1 and TRBJ2-7; TRBD2 matches 10 bases. CDR1 and CDR2 from the germline V gene are DFQATT and SNEGSKA (reference sequence). Trimming removed 3 bases from V and 4 bases from J; junction bases left unmatched: 9. CDR3 length: 15 residues. The CDR3 DNA sequence: TGCAGTGCTAGTTCCAGCGGGAGGGACCTATACGAGCAGTACTTC. Encoded protein: CSASSSGRDLYEQYF.

The chain recombines TRBV28 with TRBJ1-5, with D uncertain. The CDR3 consists of 13 residues. Per the germline V gene, CDR1 is MDHEN and CDR2 is SYDVKM. Trimming left V 7 bases short and J 4 bases short, with 11 bases between. CDR3: CASTRRGNQPQHF. The CDR3, as DNA: TGTGCCAGCACGCGGAGAGGGAATCAGCCCCAGCATTTT. The entire variable domain, with the rest obtained from reference TRBV28 and TRBJ1-5, is as follows: DVKVTQSSRYLVKRTGEKVFLECVQDMDHENMFWYRQDPGLGLRLIYFSYDVKMKEKGDIPEGYSVSREKKERFSLILESASTNQTSMYLCASTRRGNQPQHFGDGTRLSIL.

This chain connects TRBV27 to TRBJ2-7, with 14 bases aligning to TRBD2. The CDR3 has 14 amino acids. CDR1 and CDR2 from the germline V gene are MNHEY and SMNVEV (reference sequence). After removal of 4 bases from V and 5 bases from J, the junction contained 1 base not matched to a gene. The CDR3 reads CASSSGLAGDEQYF. CDR3 bases: TGTGCCAGCAGTTCGGGACTAGCGGGAGACGAGCAGTACTTC.

The V and J genes are TRBV18 and TRBJ2-1; perhaps TRBD1 as D (6 bases). Trimming removed 6 bases from V and 7 bases from J, with 25 bases in between. Germline loops: CDR1 KGHSH, CDR2 LQKENI. The CDR3 is made up of 17 amino acids. The chain's CDR3 is CASSYYRVVSPENEQFF. The CDR3 coding sequence is TGTGCCAGCTCGTACTACAGGGTTGTGAGTCCGGAGAATGAGCAGTTCTTC.

The chain is built from TRBV6-4 and TRBJ1-2, with TRBD1 matching 8 bases. The CDR3 length is 13 residues. V gave up 6 bases and J gave up 3 bases; unmatched junction bases: 3. Germline loops: CDR1 MRHNA, CDR2 SNTAGT. CDR3 protein: CASSPTGDYGYTF. The DNA for the CDR3 is TGTGCCAGCAGCCCGACAGGGGACTATGGCTACACCTTC.

The chain is built from TRBV7-9 and TRBJ2-1; a possible D gene is TRBD2 (5 bases). V lost 3 bases and J 7 bases, leaving 13 bases between the germline ends. Germline values: CDR1 SEHNR, CDR2 FQNEAQ (reference sequence). The CDR3 runs to 14 residues. Here the CDR3 reads CASSFSGVNNEQFF. CDR3 sequence (DNA): TGTGCCAGCAGCTTTTCCGGGGTCAATAATGAGCAGTTCTTC.

The rearrangement links TRBV28 to TRBJ2-3; 9 bases match TRBD2. Germline CDR1 is MDHEN and CDR2 is SYDVKM. J lost 6 bases, V lost 6 bases, and 19 bases had no gene match. The CDR3 is made up of 18 amino acids. The CDR3 reads CASSDIGTGTSLLDTQYF. In DNA form, the CDR3 reads TGTGCCAGCAGCGATATCGGCACCGGGACTAGCCTGCTTGATACGCAGTATTTT.

This chain uses TRBV5-6 with TRBJ2-7; TRBD1 aligns across 7 bases. Trimming at V came to 0 bases and at J to 9 bases, leaving 12 bases not matched to a gene. This CDR3 has 15 residues. Germline lookup yields CDR1 SGHDT and CDR2 YYEEEE. The CDR3 nucleotides are TGTGCCAGCAGCTTGGCCGACAGGGATGAGGTTGGGCAGTACTTC. Protein sequence: CASSLADRDEVGQYF.

The chain couples TRBV28 to TRBJ1-1; D possibly corresponds to TRBD1 (5 bases). Trimming pared 10 bases from V and 1 base from J, leaving 13 bases between. Germline-derived CDR1 and CDR2 are MDHEN and SYDVKM. There are 13 residues in the CDR3. The chain's CDR3 is CATGGFPNTEAFF. DNA of the CDR3: TGTGCCACCGGGGGGTTTCCGAACACTGAAGCTTTCTTT. The full variable domain, its missing parts supplied by reference TRBV28 and TRBJ1-1, is DVKVTQSSRYLVKRTGEKVFLECVQDMDHENMFWYRQDPGLGLRLIYFSYDVKMKEKGDIPEGYSVSREKKERFSLILESASTNQTSMYLCATGGFPNTEAFFGQGTRLTVV.

J is TRBJ2-5 and V is TRBV7-9, with TRBD1 matching over 8 bases. Trimming removed 8 bases from V and 5 bases from J; junction bases left unmatched: 10. CDR1 and CDR2 from the germline V gene are SEHNR and FQNEAQ (reference sequence). This CDR3 region has 14 residues. CDR3 in DNA: TGTGCCAGCTCTCAGGGGGCGGTAGGGGAGACCCAGTACTTC. Encoded protein: CASSQGAVGETQYF.

V gene TRBV9 combines with J gene TRBJ1-4; TRBD1 aligns across 7 bases. The CDR3 totals 15 residues. The germline CDR1 and CDR2 sequences are SGDLS and YYNGEE. The V segment lost 3 bases and the J segment 4 bases; nucleotides outside the gene matches: 6. This chain's CDR3 is CASSERQGGNEKLFF. The CDR3 DNA follows: TGTGCCAGCAGCGAGAGACAGGGTGGTAATGAAAAACTGTTTTTT.

The CDR3: CASSVLNTIYF. The CDR3 bases are TGTGCCAGCAGTGTCCTGAACACCATATATTTT. J is TRBJ1-3 and V is TRBV2; unclear D gene. Germline assignment: CDR1 SNHLY and CDR2 FYNNEI. The CDR3 covers 11 residues. Deletions cut 4 bases from V and 7 bases from J, with 5 bases between.

The chain has TRBV12-5 and TRBJ2-4; D remains ambiguous. Germline CDR1 reads LGHNT; CDR2 reads FRNRAP. V was clipped by 2 bases and J by 1 base, with 6 bases between them. The CDR3 extends over 14 amino acids. Here the CDR3 reads CASGLSAAKNIQYF. The CDR3 nucleotides are TGTGCTAGTGGTTTGTCCGCGGCCAAAAACATTCAGTACTTC.

The chain is built from TRBV19 and TRBJ1-6, with 7 bases aligning to TRBD1. V lost 5 bases, J lost 1 base, and 14 bases stayed unmatched. Per germline, CDR1 LNHDA and CDR2 SQIVND (reference sequence). CDR3 length: 19 residues. This chain's CDR3 is CASSSFGPKGASYNSPLHF. The CDR3, as DNA: TGTGCCAGTAGTTCCTTCGGCCCGAAGGGGGCATCCTATAATTCACCCCTCCACTTT. The complete variable domain, with remaining parts taken from reference TRBV19 and TRBJ1-6, reads DGGITQSPKYLFRKEGQNVTLSCEQNLNHDAMYWYRQDPGQGLRLIYYSQIVNDFQKGDIAEGYSVSREKKESFPLTVTSAQKNPTAFYLCASSSFGPKGASYNSPLHFGNGTRLTVT.